Described below is a single T cell receptor beta chain sequence and its context. The antigen remains undetermined. The CDR3 has 14 residues. V was cut by 1 base and J by 0 bases, with 10 bases left in between. Germline lookup yields CDR1 GTSNPN and CDR2 SVGIG (reference sequence). After isolation, RNA underwent reverse transcription to generate cDNA as the sequencing template. Produced via immunoSEQ multiplex PCR; TCRdb's table is partial and in-frame only. This table has about 150,000 clones, about nine tenths appearing once. This sample was taken from a study of CD8+ T cells in alopecia areata. Study-level background: Those treated were given oral tofacitinib at 5 to 10 mg twice daily. It was 6 to 18 months of tofacitinib, and then there were 6 months off drug.

General study results and limits: Lesional scalp exceeded normal scalp in clonality, especially in alopecia totalis/universalis.

This specimen consisted of CD8+ T cells sorted from blood, obtained at week 0. V gene TRBV30 combines with J gene TRBJ2-7; D unclear. The sequence came from a human donor with alopecia areata. The CDR3 coding sequence is TGTGCCTGGAGTGGCAGGCAGAGCTCCTACGAGCAGTACTTC. It translates to CAWSGRQSSYEQYF.